A single sample gave rise to the 22 T cell receptor beta chains below, sequenced in a study of T cell changes during pregnancy in multiple sclerosis. Some clones are missing from TCRdb's copy, which holds only in-frame ones; the method was immunoSEQ multiplex PCR. The sample has around 51,000 clones; roughly 93% are singletons. Sequenced material: peripheral blood, taken in the second trimester of pregnancy. These receptors were obtained from a female donor with multiple sclerosis, enrolled in a pregnancy study.

The rearrangement uses TRBV5-6 and TRBJ2-7; TRBD2 agrees at 10 bases. J lost 3 bases, V lost 2 bases, and 17 bases had no gene match. CDR1 and CDR2 (germline): SGHDT, YYEEEE. This CDR3 has 19 residues. The CDR3 DNA reads as TGTGCCAGCAGCTTTCCCCCCCCGGGAGGAGCGGGAGGGTACTACGAGCAGTACTTC. Residues: CASSFPPPGGAGGYYEQYF.

V usage is TRBV14 and J usage is TRBJ2-5; TRBD2 might be the D (5 bases). The germline gives CDR1 SGHDN, CDR2 FVKESK. This CDR3 has 15 residues. Trimming shortened V by 4 bases and J by 2 bases, and 14 bases separated the two germline ends. This chain's CDR3 is CASSPQRGIQETQYF. CDR3 coding DNA: TGTGCCAGCAGCCCTCAGAGAGGGATTCAAGAGACCCAGTACTTC.

The chain uses TRBV19 and TRBJ2-7, with D possibly TRBD1 on 5 matching bases. The CDR3 runs 15 residues. V was pared by 7 bases and J by 5 bases, with 21 bases between. Germline CDR1 is LNHDA and CDR2 is SQIVND (reference sequence). CDR3 loop: CASTTPPGRVHEQYF. The CDR3 nucleotides are TGTGCCAGTACTACACCGCCAGGCAGGGTCCACGAGCAGTACTTC.

J is TRBJ1-5 and V is TRBV18; no reliable D call. V gave up 0 bases and J gave up 0 bases, with 3 bases separating them. The V gene's germline CDR1 is KGHSH and CDR2 LQKENI. The CDR3 loop spans 14 amino acids. DNA for the CDR3: TGTGCCAGCTCACCACCCTCTAGCAATCAGCCCCAGCATTTT. Translating it yields CASSPPSSNQPQHF. Looking up the rest from reference TRBV18 and TRBJ1-5 gives the full variable domain: NAGVMQNPRHLVRRRGQEARLRCSPMKGHSHVYWYRQLPEEGLKFMVYLQKENIIDESGMPKERFSAEFPKEGPSILRIQQVVRGDSAAYFCASSPPSSNQPQHFGDGTRLSIL.

The chain joins TRBV27 to TRBJ2-1; 9 nucleotides match TRBD1. The CDR3 has 15 residues. CDR1 is MNHEY and CDR2 is SMNVEV in the germline V gene (reference sequence). The V segment lost 1 base and the J segment 5 bases; nucleotides outside the gene matches: 3. The CDR3: CASSLFWDRDNEQFF. DNA for the CDR3: TGTGCCAGCAGTTTATTCTGGGACAGGGACAATGAGCAGTTCTTC.

J is TRBJ1-3 and V is TRBV6-5; no firm D call. The V gene lost 0 bases and the J gene lost 4 bases, with 13 bases spanning the gap. Germline assignment: CDR1 MNHEY and CDR2 SVGAGI. The CDR3 is 16 amino acids. CDR3 sequence (DNA): TGTGCCAGCAGTTACTCGAGGCGGGTAGGAGGAAACACCATATATTTT. Translation gives CASSYSRRVGGNTIYF.

The chain is built from TRBV28 and TRBJ1-5; unclear D gene. Trimming cost V 3 bases and J 2 bases, with 14 bases left between them. CDR3 length: 16 amino acids. Germline V gene data show CDR1 as MDHEN and CDR2 as SYDVKM. CDR3 sequence reads: CASSFESGFGNQPQHF. DNA for the CDR3: TGTGCCAGCAGTTTTGAGTCAGGATTTGGCAATCAGCCCCAGCATTTT.

The rearrangement links TRBV9 to TRBJ2-7; possible D gene TRBD2, 6 bases. V lost 3 bases, J lost 5 bases, and 15 bases lay in between. From germline, CDR1 is SGDLS and CDR2 YYNGEE. The CDR3 is made up of 14 amino acids. CDR3 nucleotide sequence: TGTGCCAGCAGCGAGGGACCGCAGCGGGACGAGCAGTACTTC. Its protein is CASSEGPQRDEQYF.

This clone has just one count. This rearrangement joins TRBV30 to TRBJ1-4; the D gene is possibly TRBD1 (5 bases). V gave up 2 bases and J gave up 4 bases, with 11 bases separating them. CDR1 is GTSNPN, CDR2 SVGIG, per germline (reference sequence). The CDR3 has 14 amino acids. Written as DNA, the CDR3 is TGTGCCTGGAGTTCCTTAGGGGTTAATGAAAAACTGTTTTTT. Translating gives CAWSSLGVNEKLFF.

The rearrangement uses TRBV5-6 and TRBJ1-2; D is perhaps TRBD1 (6 bases). The CDR3 has 15 residues. Germline-derived CDR1 and CDR2 are SGHDT and YYEEEE. The V end was cut by 1 base, the J end by 10 bases, with 20 bases between. The CDR3 region is CASSLPTLEAGAYTF. CDR3 nucleotide sequence: TGTGCCAGCAGCTTGCCCACCTTGGAGGCAGGGGCCTACACCTTC.

V is TRBV29-1 and J is TRBJ2-2; the match to TRBD2 covers 7 bases. Germline values: CDR1 SQVTM, CDR2 ANQGSEA. Trimming removed 5 bases from V and 4 bases from J; junction bases left unmatched: 1. This CDR3 comprises 12 residues. DNA of the CDR3: TGCAGCGTTCGACTAGCCACCGGGGAGCTGTTTTTT. It specifies CSVRLATGELFF.

The genes are TRBV30 and TRBJ2-7, with D unclear. The CDR3 contains 11 residues. Per the germline V gene, CDR1 is GTSNPN and CDR2 is SVGIG (reference sequence). V was shortened by 3 bases and J by 2 bases, with 5 bases between the two germline ends. The CDR3 DNA reads TGTGCCTGGAGCGACACCTACGAGCAGTACTTC. The encoded protein is CAWSDTYEQYF.

This rearrangement joins TRBV7-3 to TRBJ2-1; 10 bases align to TRBD2. There are 19 residues in the CDR3. V lost 5 bases and J lost 0; bases outside the gene matches: 13. Germline assignment: CDR1 SGHTA and CDR2 FQGTGA. CDR3 amino acids: CASSLSSGRSTSSYNEQFF. DNA for the CDR3: TGTGCCAGCAGCCTCTCTAGCGGGAGATCCACCAGCTCCTACAATGAGCAGTTCTTC.

J is TRBJ2-3 and V is TRBV4-1; D might be TRBD2 (6 bases). The CDR3 consists of 16 residues. Germline loops: CDR1 MGHRA, CDR2 YSYEKL. With 2 bases removed from V and 0 bases from J, the gap between germline ends came to 12 bases. CDR3 bases: TGCGCCAGCAGCCAACGGGGAGGTCCTAGCACAGATACGCAGTATTTT. It specifies CASSQRGGPSTDTQYF.

As concerns this clone: One end of the junction does not line up with germline, which may come from a read error. The chain combines TRBV4-3 with TRBJ1-3; TRBD1 aligns across 7 bases. Germline CDR1 LGHNA, CDR2 YSLEER. This CDR3 is 13 amino acids long. Written as DNA, the CDR3 is TGCGCCAGCAGCCAAGATACAGGGAACGACAGGGATTTT. Translation: CASSQDTGNDRDF.

This sequence joins TRBV7-2 and TRBJ1-2; perhaps TRBD1 as D (6 bases). The CDR3 has 12 amino acids. Germline CDR1 SGHTA, CDR2 FQGNSA. Trimming shortened V by 4 bases and J by 4 bases, and 7 bases separated the two germline ends. The CDR3 loop is CASSSDSYGYTF. DNA of the CDR3: TGTGCCAGCAGCTCGGACAGCTATGGCTACACCTTC.

This chain links TRBV11-3 with TRBJ2-7; 8 bases match TRBD2. Germline assignment: CDR1 SGHNT and CDR2 YENEEA. V shed 2 bases, J shed 6 bases, and the junction held 6 bases outside the gene matches. The CDR3 runs to 14 residues. The CDR3 here is CASSLYGRASEQYF. DNA for the CDR3: TGTGCCAGCAGCTTATACGGGAGGGCCTCCGAGCAGTACTTC.

V is TRBV6-5 and J is TRBJ1-2, with 8 positions matching TRBD1. Germline V gene lookup returns CDR1 MNHEY and CDR2 SVGAGI. V dropped 0 bases and J dropped 6; count of bases not matched to a gene: 6. CDR3 length: 15 residues. Written as DNA, the CDR3 is TGTGCCAGCAGTTACTCAGGACAGGGAACCGATGGCTACACCTTC. Translating it yields CASSYSGQGTDGYTF.

The J gene is TRBJ2-7, the V gene TRBV7-2; D is ambiguous. Trimming removed 5 bases from V and 3 bases from J, with 5 bases in between. CDR3 length equals 11 residues. From germline, CDR1 is SGHTA and CDR2 FQGNSA. CDR3 in DNA: TGTGCCAGCAGCAGCATCTACGAGCAGTACTTC. Encoded protein: CASSSIYEQYF.

The chain employs TRBV28 and TRBJ2-7; D may be TRBD1 (5 bases). The CDR3 covers 15 residues. V lost 3 bases and J lost 3, with 15 bases in between. Looked up from germline, CDR1 is MDHEN and CDR2 is SYDVKM. Here the CDR3 reads CASSFPAGKIYEQYF. For the CDR3, the DNA is TGTGCCAGCAGTTTTCCGGCAGGGAAGATCTACGAGCAGTACTTC.

CDR3 region: CASSLGDGAGGEQFF. CDR3 DNA: TGTGCCAGCAGCTTAGGGGATGGAGCGGGAGGTGAGCAGTTCTTC. The chain links TRBV11-2 to TRBJ2-1; 9 nucleotides align to TRBD2. The CDR3 loop spans 15 amino acids. Germline V CDR1 and CDR2: SGHAT, FQNNGV. V lost 1 base to trimming and J lost 9 bases; unmatched junction nucleotides: 7.

This rearrangement joins TRBV11-1 to TRBJ2-1; a weak D match, TRBD2 (6 bases). The length of the CDR3 is 16 residues. The V end lost 5 bases, the J end lost 3 bases, and 17 bases lay between the germline ends. Germline V lookup: CDR1 SGHAT, CDR2 FQDESV (reference sequence). Written as DNA, the CDR3 is TGTGCCAGCAGCCCCCCCGGAGGGGTGATCTACAATGAGCAGTTCTTC. The encoded protein is CASSPPGGVIYNEQFF.